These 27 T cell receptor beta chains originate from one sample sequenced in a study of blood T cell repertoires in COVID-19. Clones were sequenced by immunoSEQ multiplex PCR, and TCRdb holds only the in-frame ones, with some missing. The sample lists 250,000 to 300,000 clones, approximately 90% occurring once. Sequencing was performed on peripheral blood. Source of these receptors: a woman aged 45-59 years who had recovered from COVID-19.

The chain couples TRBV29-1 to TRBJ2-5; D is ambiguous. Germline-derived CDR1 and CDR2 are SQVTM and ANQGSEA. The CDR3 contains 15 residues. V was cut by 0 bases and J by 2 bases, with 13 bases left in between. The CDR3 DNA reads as TGCAGCGTTGAAGAGAGCCCCCGCCCTCAAGAGACCCAGTACTTC. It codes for CSVEESPRPQETQYF.

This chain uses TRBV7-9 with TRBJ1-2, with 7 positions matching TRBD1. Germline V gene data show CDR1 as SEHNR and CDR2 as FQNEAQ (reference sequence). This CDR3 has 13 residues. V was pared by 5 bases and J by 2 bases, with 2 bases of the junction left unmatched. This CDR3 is CASSPGQNYGYTF. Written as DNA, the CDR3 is TGTGCCAGCAGCCCGGGACAGAACTATGGCTACACCTTC.

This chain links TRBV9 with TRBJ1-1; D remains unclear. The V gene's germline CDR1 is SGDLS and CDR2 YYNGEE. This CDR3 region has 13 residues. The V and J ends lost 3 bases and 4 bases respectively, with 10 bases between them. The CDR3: CASSESGGTEAFF. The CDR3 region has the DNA TGTGCCAGCAGCGAATCTGGAGGCACTGAAGCTTTCTTT.

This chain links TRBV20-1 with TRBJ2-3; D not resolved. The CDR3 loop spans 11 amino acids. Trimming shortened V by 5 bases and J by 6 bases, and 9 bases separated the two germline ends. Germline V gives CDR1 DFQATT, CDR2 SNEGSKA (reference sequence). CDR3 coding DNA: TGCAGTGCTCCCCCCCGGGATACGCAGTATTTT. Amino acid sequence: CSAPPRDTQYF.

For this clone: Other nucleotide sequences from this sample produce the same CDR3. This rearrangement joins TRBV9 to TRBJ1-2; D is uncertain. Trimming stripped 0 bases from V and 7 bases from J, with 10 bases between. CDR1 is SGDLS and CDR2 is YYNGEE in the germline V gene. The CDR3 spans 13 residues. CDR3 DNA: TGTGCCAGCAGCGTAGTGGCAGGAGGTGGCTACACCTTC. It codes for CASSVVAGGGYTF. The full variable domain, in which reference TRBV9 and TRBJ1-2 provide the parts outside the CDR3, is DSGVTQTPKHLITATGQRVTLRCSPRSGDLSVYWYQQSLDQGLQFLIQYYNGEERAKGNILERFSAQQFPDLHSELNLSSLELGDSALYFCASSVVAGGGYTFGSGTRLTVV.

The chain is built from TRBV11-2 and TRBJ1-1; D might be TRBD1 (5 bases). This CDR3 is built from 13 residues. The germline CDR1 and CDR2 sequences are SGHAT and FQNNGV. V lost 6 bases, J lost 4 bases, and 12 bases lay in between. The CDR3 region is CASSPRQSTEAFF. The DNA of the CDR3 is TGTGCCAGCAGTCCTCGACAGAGCACTGAAGCTTTCTTT.

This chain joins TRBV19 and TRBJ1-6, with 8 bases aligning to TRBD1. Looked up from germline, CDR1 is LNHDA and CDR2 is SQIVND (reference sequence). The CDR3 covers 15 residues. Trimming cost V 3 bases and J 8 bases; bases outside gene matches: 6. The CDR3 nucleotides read TGTGCCAGTAGTATTATTGGGACAGGAGATTCACCCCTCCACTTT. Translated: CASSIIGTGDSPLHF.

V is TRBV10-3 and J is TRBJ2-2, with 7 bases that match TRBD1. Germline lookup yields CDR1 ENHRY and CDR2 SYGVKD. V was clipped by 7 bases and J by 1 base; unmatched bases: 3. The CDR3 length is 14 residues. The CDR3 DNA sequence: TGTGCCATCAAAAGGACAGGGAACACCGGGGAGCTGTTTTTT. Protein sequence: CAIKRTGNTGELFF.

CDR3 in amino acids: CASSRQGQGKTQYF. CDR3 coding DNA: TGTGCCAGCAGTCGACAAGGACAGGGGAAGACCCAGTACTTC. V is TRBV6-2 or TRBV6-3 and J is TRBJ2-5; 9 bases fit TRBD1. Germline assignment: CDR1 MNHEY and CDR2 SVGEGT. CDR3 length equals 14 residues. Trimming took 5 bases from V and 6 from J; bases not matched to a gene: 7.

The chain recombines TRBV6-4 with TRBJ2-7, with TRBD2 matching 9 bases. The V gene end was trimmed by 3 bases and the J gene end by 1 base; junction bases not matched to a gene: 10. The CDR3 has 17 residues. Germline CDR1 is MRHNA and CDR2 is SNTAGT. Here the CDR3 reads CASSEFGERGDSYEQYF. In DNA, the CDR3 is TGTGCCAGCAGTGAATTCGGTGAGCGGGGGGATTCCTACGAGCAGTACTTC.

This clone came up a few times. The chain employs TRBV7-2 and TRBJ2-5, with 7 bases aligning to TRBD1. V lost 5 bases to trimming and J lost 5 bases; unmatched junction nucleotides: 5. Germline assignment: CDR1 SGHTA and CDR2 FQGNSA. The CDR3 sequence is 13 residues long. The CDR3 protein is CASSRGGRETQYF. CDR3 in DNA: TGTGCCAGCAGCCGAGGGGGCAGGGAGACCCAGTACTTC.

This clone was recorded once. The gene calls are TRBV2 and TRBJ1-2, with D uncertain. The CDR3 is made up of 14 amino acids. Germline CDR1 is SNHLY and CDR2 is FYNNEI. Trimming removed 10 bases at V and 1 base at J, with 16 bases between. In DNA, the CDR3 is TGTGCCACCTGGGAGGGAGGGATTAACTATGGCTACACCTTC. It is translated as CATWEGGINYGYTF.

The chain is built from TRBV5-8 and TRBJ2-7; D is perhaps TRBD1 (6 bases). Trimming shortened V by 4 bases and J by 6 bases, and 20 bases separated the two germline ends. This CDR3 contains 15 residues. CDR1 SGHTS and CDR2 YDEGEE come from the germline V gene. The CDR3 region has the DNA TGTGCCAGCAGCGTGGCCGGGACAAAACTGGGCGAGCAGTACTTC. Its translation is CASSVAGTKLGEQYF.

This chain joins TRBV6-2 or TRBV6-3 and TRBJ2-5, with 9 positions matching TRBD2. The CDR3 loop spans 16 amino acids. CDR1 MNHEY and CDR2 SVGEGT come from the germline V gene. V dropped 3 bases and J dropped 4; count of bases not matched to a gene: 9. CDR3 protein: CASSYGGRARAETQYF. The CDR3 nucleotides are TGTGCCAGCAGTTATGGCGGGAGGGCCAGGGCAGAGACCCAGTACTTC.

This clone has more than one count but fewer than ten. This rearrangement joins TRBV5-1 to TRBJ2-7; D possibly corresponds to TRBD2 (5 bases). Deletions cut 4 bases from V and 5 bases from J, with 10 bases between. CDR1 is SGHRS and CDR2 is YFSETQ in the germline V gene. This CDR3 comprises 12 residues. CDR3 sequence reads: CASSAQLDEQYF. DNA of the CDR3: TGCGCCAGCAGCGCACAACTAGACGAGCAGTACTTC.

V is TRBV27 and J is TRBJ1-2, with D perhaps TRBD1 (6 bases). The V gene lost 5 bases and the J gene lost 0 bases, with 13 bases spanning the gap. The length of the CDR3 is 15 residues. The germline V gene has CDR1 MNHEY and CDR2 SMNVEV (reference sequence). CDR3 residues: CASSGQGLANYGYTF. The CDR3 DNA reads TGTGCCAGCAGTGGTCAGGGGCTCGCTAACTATGGCTACACCTTC.

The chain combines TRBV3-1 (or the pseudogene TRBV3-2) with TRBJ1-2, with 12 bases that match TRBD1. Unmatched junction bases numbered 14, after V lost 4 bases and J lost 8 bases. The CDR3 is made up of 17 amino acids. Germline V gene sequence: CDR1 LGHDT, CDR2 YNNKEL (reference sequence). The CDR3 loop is CASSLSGTGGQRDGYTF. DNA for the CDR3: TGTGCCAGCAGCCTAAGCGGGACAGGGGGCCAAAGAGACGGCTACACCTTC.

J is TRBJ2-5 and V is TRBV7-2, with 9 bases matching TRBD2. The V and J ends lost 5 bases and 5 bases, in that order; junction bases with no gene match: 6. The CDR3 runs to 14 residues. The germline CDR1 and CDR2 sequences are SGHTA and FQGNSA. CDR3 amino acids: CASSPGLASETQYF. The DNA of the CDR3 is TGTGCCAGCAGCCCGGGACTAGCTTCCGAGACCCAGTACTTC. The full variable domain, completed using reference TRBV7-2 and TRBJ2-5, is GAGVSQSPSNKVTEKGKDVELRCDPISGHTALYWYRQSLGQGLEFLIYFQGNSAPDKSGLPSDRFSAERTGGSVSTLTIQRTQQEDSAVYLCASSPGLASETQYFGPGTRLLVL.

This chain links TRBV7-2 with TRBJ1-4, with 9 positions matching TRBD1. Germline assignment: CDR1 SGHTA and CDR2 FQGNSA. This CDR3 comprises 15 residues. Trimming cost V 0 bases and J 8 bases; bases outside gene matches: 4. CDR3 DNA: TGTGCCAGCAGCTTAGCCGGGACAGGGTCAGAAAAACTGTTTTTT. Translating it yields CASSLAGTGSEKLFF.

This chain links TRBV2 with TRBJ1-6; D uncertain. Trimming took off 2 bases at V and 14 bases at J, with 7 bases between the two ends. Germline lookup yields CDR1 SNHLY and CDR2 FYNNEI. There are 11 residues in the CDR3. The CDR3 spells CASSETVSLHF. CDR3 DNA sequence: TGTGCCAGCAGTGAAACGGTGTCCCTCCACTTT.

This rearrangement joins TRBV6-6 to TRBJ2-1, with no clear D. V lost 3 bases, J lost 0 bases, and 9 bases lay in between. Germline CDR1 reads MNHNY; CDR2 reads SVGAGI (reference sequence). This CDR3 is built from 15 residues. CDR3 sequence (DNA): TGTGCCAGCAGTTATGGTACCAGCTCCTACAATGAGCAGTTCTTC. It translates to CASSYGTSSYNEQFF.

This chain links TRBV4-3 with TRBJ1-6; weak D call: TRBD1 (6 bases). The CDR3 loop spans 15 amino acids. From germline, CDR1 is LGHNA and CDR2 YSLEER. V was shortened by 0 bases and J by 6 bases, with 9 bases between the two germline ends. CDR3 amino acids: CASSQDPGANSPLHF. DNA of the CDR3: TGCGCCAGCAGCCAAGATCCAGGGGCTAATTCACCCCTCCACTTT.

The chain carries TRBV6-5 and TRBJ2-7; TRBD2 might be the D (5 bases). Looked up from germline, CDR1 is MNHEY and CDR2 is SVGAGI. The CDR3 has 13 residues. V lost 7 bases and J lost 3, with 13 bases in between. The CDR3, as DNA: TGTGCCAGCACCCACGGGGTCCACTACGAGCAGTACTTC. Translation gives CASTHGVHYEQYF.

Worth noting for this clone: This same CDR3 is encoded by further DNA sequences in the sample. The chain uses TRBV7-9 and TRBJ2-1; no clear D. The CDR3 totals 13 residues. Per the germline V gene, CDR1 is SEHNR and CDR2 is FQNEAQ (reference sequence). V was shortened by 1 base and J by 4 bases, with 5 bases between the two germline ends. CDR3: CASSLGQYNEQFF. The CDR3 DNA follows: TGTGCCAGCAGCTTAGGGCAGTACAATGAGCAGTTCTTC.

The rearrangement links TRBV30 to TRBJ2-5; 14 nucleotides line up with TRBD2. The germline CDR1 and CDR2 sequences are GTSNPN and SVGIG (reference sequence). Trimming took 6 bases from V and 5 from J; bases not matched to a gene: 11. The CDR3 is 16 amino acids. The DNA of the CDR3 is TGTGCCTGCGCAGGGGGGACTAGCGGGAGTACCGAGACCCAGTACTTC. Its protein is CACAGGTSGSTETQYF.

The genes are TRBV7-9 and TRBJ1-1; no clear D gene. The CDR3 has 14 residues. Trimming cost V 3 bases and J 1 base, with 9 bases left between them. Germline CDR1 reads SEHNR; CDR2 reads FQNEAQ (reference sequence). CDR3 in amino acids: CASSLMRANTEAFF. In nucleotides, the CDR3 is TGTGCCAGCAGCTTGATGAGGGCGAACACTGAAGCTTTCTTT.

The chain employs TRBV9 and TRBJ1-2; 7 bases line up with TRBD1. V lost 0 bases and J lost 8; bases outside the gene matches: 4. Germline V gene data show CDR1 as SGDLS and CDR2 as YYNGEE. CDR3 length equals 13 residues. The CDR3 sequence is CASSVEGAQGYTF. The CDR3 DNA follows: TGTGCCAGCAGCGTAGAGGGGGCGCAAGGCTACACCTTC.